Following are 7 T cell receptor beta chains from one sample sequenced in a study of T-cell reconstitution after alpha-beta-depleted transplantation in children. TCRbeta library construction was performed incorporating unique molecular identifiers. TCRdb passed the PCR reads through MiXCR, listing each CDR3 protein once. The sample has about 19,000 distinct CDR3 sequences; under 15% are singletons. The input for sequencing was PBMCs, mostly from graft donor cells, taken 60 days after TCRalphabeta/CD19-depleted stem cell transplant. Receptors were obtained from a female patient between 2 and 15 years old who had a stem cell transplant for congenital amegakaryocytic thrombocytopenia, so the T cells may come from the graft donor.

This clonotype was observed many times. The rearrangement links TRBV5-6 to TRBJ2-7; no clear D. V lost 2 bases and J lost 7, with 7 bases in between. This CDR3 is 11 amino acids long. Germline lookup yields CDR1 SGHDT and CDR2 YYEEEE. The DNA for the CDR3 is TGTGCCAGCAGCTTAACCGGTGAGCAGTACTTC. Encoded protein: CASSLTGEQYF.

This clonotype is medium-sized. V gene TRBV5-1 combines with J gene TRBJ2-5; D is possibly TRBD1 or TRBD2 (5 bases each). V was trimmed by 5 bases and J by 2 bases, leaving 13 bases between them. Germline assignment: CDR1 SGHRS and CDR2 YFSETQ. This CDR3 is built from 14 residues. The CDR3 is CASRSGTAQETQYF. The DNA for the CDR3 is TGCGCCAGCAGATCAGGGACCGCACAAGAGACCCAGTACTTC.

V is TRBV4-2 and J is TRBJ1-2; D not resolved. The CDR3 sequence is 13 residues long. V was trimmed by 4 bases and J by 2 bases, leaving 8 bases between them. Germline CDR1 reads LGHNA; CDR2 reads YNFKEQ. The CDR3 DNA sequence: TGTGCCAGCAGCCCTGGGCTCAACTATGGCTACACCTTC. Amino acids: CASSPGLNYGYTF.

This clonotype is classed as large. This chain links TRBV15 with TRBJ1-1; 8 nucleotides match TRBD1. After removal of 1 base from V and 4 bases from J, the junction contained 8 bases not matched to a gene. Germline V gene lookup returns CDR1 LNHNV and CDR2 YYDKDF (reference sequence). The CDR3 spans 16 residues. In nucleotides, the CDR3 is TGTGCCACCAGCAGAGGTTCAGGGGGCAGTTTCACTGAAGCTTTCTTT. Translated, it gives CATSRGSGGSFTEAFF.

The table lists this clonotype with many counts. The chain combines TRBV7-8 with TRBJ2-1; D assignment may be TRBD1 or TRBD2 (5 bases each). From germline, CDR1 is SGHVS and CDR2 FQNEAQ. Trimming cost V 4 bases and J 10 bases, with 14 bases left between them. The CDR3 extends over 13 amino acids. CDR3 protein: CASSSLWGKEQFF. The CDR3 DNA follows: TGTGCCAGCAGCTCTCTTTGGGGGAAAGAGCAGTTCTTC.

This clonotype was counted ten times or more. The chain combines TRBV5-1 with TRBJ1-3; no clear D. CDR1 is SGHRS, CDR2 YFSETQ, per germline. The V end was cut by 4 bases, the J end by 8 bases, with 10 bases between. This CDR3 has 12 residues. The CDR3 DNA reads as TGCGCCAGCAGCCCCCAAGGGTACACCATATATTTT. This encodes CASSPQGYTIYF. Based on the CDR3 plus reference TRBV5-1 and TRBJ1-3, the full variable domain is KAGVTQTPRYLIKTRGQQVTLSCSPISGHRSVSWYQQTPGQGLQFLFEYFSETQRNKGNFPGRFSGRQFSNSRSEMNVSTLELGDSALYLCASSPQGYTIYFGEGSWLTVV.

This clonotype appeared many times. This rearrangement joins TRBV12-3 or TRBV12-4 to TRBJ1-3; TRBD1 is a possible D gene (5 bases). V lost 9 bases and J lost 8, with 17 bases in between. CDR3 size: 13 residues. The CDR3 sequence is CASQPLGGDTIYF. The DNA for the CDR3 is TGTGCCAGTCAACCCCTCGGGGGGGACACCATATATTTT.